This T cell receptor (beta chain) was found in a study of T cells in localized non-small cell lung cancer (dated by TCRdb to the early 2020s). For the wider study: T cell repertoires of fewer than 250 early-stage NSCLC patients were analyzed, with tumors being compared against uninvolved tumor-adjacent lungs. The cohort comprised 200 to 300 treatment-naïve NSCLC patients with resected, localized lung tumors. NSCLC patients had a mean age of approximately 66 years, and around 140 were male and 85 to 110 female. Results the study describes overall, beyond this receptor: Multi-region tumor sequencing was not performed, so intratumor heterogeneity could not be excluded. Higher blood T cell density associated with longer overall survival, while higher adjacent-lung clonality associated with shorter survival. The highest T cell clonality was observed in uninvolved tumor-adjacent lung, where clonality exceeded that of tumor, suggesting that antigenic responses were more focused in uninvolved tumor-adjacent lung. A median of about 55 of the top 100 tumor clones were detected in paired uninvolved adjacent lung, and about 29 of these tumor clones were also found among the top 100 clones of the paired uninvolved adjacent lung. Because the study design was exploratory, TCR variables were selected using unadjusted p-values without false-discovery rate correction.

In the case of this clone: This clone's antigen is unknown. No base quality values were provided; no much bigger clone lies one nucleotide off.

At diagnosis, tumor, uninvolved tumor-adjacent lung and peripheral blood were collected and then preserved as a mix of FFPE and fresh-frozen material. For TCR repertoire profiling, the blood samples were analyzed as peripheral blood mononuclear cells. The immunoSEQ Assay was used to sequence TCR beta CDR3 regions from DNA. The study's own analysis went as follows. To compute T cell density, TCR beta template counts were normalized to usable DNA, which was estimated by amplifying housekeeping genes. Richness was estimated with the preseqR package, extrapolating to 400,000 templates for PBMC samples and 120,000 templates for tissue samples. Clonality was defined as one minus Pielou's evenness. Differential abundance testing on productive amino-acid clonotypes, with a minimum total count of 5 and an alpha of 0.1, was used to identify tissue-enriched TCRs. The Jaccard Index and the Morisita Overlap Index were used to quantify repertoire overlap between compartments. GLIPH grouped TCR beta CDR3s together with public tetramer-defined viral CDR3s, and a viral motif had to include at least three viral sequences and show V-gene enrichment. Sourced from immuneACCESS, this table was stored by TCRdb with only in-frame sequences that have V and J called. A share of the clones is absent; for the studies checked, an unresolved V gene accounts for under half, and the remainder has no known explanation. For V, J and clone size, that table is used; D and trimming come from the DNA. This sample comprises fewer than 25,000 clones, around 90% of them detected only once. The top ten constitute 2.5% to 3% of the sample.

Here the sequenced sample was peripheral blood, taken before any cancer treatment. The TCR was taken from a woman aged 35-70 years with stage I lung adenocarcinoma.

The DNA sequence is as follows: TGTGCCAGCAGCTTAGCGACCTTTTATGGCTACACCTTC. Its coded protein is CASSLATFYGYTF. The chain joins TRBV7-9 to TRBJ1-2; the D gene is unclear. V is clipped by 0 bases and J by 5 bases, and the sequence between their germline boundaries is 7 bases long. Via the germline V gene (reference sequence), CDR1 is SEHNR and CDR2 FQNEAQ. The CDR3 covers 13 residues, taking in both the cysteine and the phenylalanine. The sequence is cut down to CDR3 DNA, 39 bases in frame from base 1.